The following is a TCR beta chain sequence with its context. In its sample, this clone was seen a few times. The specificity of this receptor is unknown. Base quality data are lacking; no much larger clone is found one base away. This entry belongs to a study of blood T cell repertoires in COVID-19 (dated by TCRdb to about 2020). Describing the broader study: The collaborator samples originated in the United States, Italy and Spain and spanned the acute and convalescent phases of COVID-19. The material from the prospective study consisted of cDNA or gDNA derived from T cells, B-cell-depleted T cells, or PBMCs. The dataset comprised deeply sampled blood TCRbeta repertoires from subjects exposed to, actively infected with, or recovered from COVID-19. The repertoires were made available in a free public database intended to serve as a resource for research on the immune response to SARS-CoV-2. Samples were obtained from the ongoing ImmuneRACE study (first 160 participants) and from some 1,200 subjects provided by 6 global collaborators. The sample metadata nearly always contained a de-identified subject ID, COVID-19 status, age in years and sex. HLA class I and class II types, where available, came from metadata supplied by the sample provider rather than from assay-based typing.

The immunoSEQ Assay, a bias-controlled multiplex PCR, was used to amplify TCRbeta CDR3 regions from genomic DNA. The original methods were these. The number of nucleated cells in each sample was estimated from the amplification of reference gene primers within the assay. Sequence reads were collapsed and filtered to measure the absolute abundance of every unique TCRbeta CDR3 rearrangement. For each sample, productive Simpson clonality was calculated by taking the square root of Simpson's diversity index across productive rearrangements. As stored in TCRdb, this immuneACCESS dataset retains in-frame rearrangements with V and J assigned. A fraction of the clones does not appear; measured against another copy, unresolved V genes explain less than half of the discrepancy, and the remainder lacks a known reason. V and J calls and clone size come straight from that table; D and trimming were deduced from the DNA. The sample yields about 160,000 clones; roughly four fifths were counted once. Nearly 15% of the sample rests with the top ten.

The collaborating institutions used their own protocols to collect whole blood in K2EDTA tubes. For TCRbeta analysis, collaborators shipped samples in one of three forms: frozen whole blood, isolated PBMCs, or DNA extracted from either of those sample types. Broader findings and caveats from the paper: Clinical and demographic metadata were provided uncurated, with the amount varying by source and participant.

The source is a human donor with acute or convalescent COVID-19. The donor label of this sample is uncertain. Source material: peripheral blood.

The CDR3 reads CASSLGAGTGVTLEKLFF. The base sequence is TGCGCCAGCAGCTTGGGGGCCGGGACAGGGGTTACTCTTGAAAAACTGTTTTTT. Recombination linked TRBV5-1 to TRBJ1-4; 10 nucleotides in the junction match TRBD1. From the cysteine up to the phenylalanine, the CDR3 has a length of 18 residues. Only the CDR3 portion is preserved as DNA: 54 bases, with reading frame beginning at the first base. Via the germline V gene, CDR1 is SGHRS and CDR2 YFSETQ. After removal of 0 bases from V and 7 bases from J, the junction retains 12 bases not matched to a gene.